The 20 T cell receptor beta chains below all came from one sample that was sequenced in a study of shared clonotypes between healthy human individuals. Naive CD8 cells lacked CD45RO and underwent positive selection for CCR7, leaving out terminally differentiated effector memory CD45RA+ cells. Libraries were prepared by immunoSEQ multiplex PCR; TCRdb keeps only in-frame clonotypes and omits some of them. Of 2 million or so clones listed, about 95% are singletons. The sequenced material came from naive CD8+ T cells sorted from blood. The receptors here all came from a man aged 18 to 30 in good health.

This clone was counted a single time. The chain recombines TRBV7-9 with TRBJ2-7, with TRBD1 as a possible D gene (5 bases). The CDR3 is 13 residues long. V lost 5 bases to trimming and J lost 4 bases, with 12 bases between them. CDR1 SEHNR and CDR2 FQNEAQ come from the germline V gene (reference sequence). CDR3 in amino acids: CASSRGATYEQYF. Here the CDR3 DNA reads TGTGCCAGCAGCCGTGGGGCGACATACGAGCAGTACTTC.

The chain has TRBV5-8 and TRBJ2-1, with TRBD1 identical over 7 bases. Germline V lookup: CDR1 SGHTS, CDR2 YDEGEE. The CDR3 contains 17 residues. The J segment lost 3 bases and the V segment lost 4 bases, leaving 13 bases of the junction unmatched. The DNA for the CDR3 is TGTGCCAGCAGCATTGGGACAGCGAAACCTGACTACAATGAGCAGTTCTTC. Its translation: CASSIGTAKPDYNEQFF.

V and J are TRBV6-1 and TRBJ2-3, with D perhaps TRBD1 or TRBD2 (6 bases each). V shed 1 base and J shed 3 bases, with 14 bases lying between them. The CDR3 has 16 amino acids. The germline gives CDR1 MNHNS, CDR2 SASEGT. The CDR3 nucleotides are TGTGCCAGCAGTGAAGGGGGGGCATCCTGGACAGATACGCAGTATTTT. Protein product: CASSEGGASWTDTQYF.

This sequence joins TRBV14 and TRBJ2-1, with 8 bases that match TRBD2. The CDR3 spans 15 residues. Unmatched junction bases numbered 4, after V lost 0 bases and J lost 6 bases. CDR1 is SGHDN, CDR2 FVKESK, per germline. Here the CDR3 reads CASSQDWLAGNEQFF. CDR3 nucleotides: TGTGCCAGCAGCCAAGATTGGCTAGCGGGCAATGAGCAGTTCTTC.

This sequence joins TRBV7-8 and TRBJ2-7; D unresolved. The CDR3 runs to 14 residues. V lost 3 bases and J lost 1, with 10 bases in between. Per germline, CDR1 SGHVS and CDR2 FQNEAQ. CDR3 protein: CASSFDPASYEQYF. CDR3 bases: TGTGCCAGCAGCTTTGATCCAGCTTCCTACGAGCAGTACTTC. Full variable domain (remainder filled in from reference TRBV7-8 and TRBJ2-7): GAGVSQSPRYKVAKRGQDVALRCDPISGHVSLFWYQQALGQGPEFLTYFQNEAQLDKSGLPSDRFFAERPEGSVSTLKIQRTQQEDSAVYLCASSFDPASYEQYFGPGTRLTVT.

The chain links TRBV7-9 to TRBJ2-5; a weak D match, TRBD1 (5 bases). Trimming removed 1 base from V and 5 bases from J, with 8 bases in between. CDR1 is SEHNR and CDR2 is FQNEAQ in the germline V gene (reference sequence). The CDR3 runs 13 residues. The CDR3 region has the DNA TGTGCCAGCAGCTTAGTAGGGGTGGAGACCCAGTACTTC. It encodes CASSLVGVETQYF.

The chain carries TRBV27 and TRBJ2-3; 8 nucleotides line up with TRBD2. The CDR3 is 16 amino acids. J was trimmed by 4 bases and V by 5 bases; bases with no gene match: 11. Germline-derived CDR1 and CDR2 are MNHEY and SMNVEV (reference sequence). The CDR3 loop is CASSPSAGEVPDTQYF. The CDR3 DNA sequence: TGTGCCAGCAGTCCCTCAGCGGGAGAGGTACCAGATACGCAGTATTTT.

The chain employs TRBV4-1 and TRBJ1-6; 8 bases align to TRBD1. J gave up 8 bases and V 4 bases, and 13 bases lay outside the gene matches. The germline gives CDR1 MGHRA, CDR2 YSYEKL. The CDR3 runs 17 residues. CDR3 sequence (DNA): TGCGCCAGCAGCCCTGGATCGGACAGGGAGGGGGATTCACCCCTCCACTTT. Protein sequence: CASSPGSDREGDSPLHF.

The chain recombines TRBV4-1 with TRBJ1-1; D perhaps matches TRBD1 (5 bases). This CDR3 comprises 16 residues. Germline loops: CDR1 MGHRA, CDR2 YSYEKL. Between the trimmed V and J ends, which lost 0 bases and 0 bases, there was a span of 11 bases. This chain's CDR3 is CASSQEGGEVNTEAFF. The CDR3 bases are TGCGCCAGCAGCCAAGAAGGAGGGGAAGTGAACACTGAAGCTTTCTTT.

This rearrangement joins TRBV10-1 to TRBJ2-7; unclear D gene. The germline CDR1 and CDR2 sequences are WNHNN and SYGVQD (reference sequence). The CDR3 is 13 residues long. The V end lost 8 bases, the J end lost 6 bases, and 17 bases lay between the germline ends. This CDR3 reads CASQRDSMGEQYF. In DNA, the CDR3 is TGCGCCAGCCAAAGGGATTCGATGGGCGAGCAGTACTTC.

CDR3 in DNA: TGTGCCAGCAGTACAGGGGGCGTCCTTTATGAGCAGTTCTTC. It specifies CASSTGGVLYEQFF. V and J are TRBV6-1 and TRBJ2-1; 9 bases fit TRBD1. Germline CDR1 and CDR2: MNHNS and SASEGT. This CDR3 comprises 14 residues. V shed 5 bases and J 8 bases; nucleotides not matched to a gene: 7.

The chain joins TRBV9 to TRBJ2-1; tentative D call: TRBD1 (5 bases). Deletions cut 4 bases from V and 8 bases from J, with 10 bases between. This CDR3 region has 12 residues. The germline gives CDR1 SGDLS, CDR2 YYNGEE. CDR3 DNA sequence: TGTGCCAGCAGCCTCACAGGAGATGAGCAGTTCTTC. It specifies CASSLTGDEQFF. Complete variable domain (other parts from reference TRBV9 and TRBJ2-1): DSGVTQTPKHLITATGQRVTLRCSPRSGDLSVYWYQQSLDQGLQFLIQYYNGEERAKGNILERFSAQQFPDLHSELNLSSLELGDSALYFCASSLTGDEQFFGPGTRLTVL.

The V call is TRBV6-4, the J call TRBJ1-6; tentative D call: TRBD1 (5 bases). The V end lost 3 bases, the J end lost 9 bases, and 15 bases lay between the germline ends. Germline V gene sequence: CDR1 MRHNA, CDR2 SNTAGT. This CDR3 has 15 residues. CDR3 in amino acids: CASSDGVVGVSPLHF. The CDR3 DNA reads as TGTGCCAGCAGTGATGGTGTGGTGGGGGTTTCACCCCTCCACTTT.

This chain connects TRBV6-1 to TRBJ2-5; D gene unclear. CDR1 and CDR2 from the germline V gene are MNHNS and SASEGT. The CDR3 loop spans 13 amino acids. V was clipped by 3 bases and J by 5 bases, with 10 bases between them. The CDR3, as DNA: TGTGCCAGCAGTGAGGCGTTATTCGAGACCCAGTACTTC. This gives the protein CASSEALFETQYF.

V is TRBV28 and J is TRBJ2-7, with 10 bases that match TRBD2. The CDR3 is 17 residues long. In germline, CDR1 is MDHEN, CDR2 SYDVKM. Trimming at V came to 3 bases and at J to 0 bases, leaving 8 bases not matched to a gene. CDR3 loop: CASSFAPSGGASYEQYF. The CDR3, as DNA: TGTGCCAGCAGTTTTGCCCCTAGCGGGGGTGCCTCCTACGAGCAGTACTTC.

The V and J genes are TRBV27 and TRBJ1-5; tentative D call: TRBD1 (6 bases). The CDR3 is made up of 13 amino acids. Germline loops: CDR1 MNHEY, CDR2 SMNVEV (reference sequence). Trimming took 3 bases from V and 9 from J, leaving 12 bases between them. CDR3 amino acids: CASSFAGDRPQHF. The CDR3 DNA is TGTGCCAGCAGTTTCGCAGGGGATCGGCCCCAGCATTTT.

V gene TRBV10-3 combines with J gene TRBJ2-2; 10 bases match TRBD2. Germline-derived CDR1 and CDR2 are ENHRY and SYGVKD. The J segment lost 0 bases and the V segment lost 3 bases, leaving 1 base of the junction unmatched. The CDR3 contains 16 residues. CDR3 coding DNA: TGTGCCATCAGTGATCTAGCGGGGGCGAACACCGGGGAGCTGTTTTTT. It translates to CAISDLAGANTGELFF.

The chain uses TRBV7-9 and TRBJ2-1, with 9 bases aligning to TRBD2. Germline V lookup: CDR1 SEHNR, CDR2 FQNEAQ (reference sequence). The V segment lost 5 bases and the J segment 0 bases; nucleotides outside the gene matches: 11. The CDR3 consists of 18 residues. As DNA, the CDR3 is TGTGCCAGCAGCCCACGACTAGCGGCAGTACCCTCCTACAATGAGCAGTTCTTC. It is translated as CASSPRLAAVPSYNEQFF.

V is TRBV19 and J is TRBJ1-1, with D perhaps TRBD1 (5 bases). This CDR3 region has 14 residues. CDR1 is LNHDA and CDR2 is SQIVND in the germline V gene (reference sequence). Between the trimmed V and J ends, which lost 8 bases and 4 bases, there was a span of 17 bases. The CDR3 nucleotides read TGTGCCAGTTCCGACCGGGACCTCGGCACTGAAGCTTTCTTT. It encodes CASSDRDLGTEAFF.

CDR3 amino acids: CASSQTGANYGYTF. The CDR3 nucleotides are TGCGCCAGCAGCCAGACAGGAGCTAACTATGGCTACACCTTC. The chain has TRBV5-1 and TRBJ1-2, with D possibly being TRBD1 (6 bases). The V end lost 4 bases, the J end lost 0 bases, and 10 bases lay between the germline ends. Per germline, CDR1 SGHRS and CDR2 YFSETQ. CDR3 length: 14 residues. The full variable domain, in which reference TRBV5-1 and TRBJ1-2 provide the parts outside the CDR3, is KAGVTQTPRYLIKTRGQQVTLSCSPISGHRSVSWYQQTPGQGLQFLFEYFSETQRNKGNFPGRFSGRQFSNSRSEMNVSTLELGDSALYLCASSQTGANYGYTFGSGTRLTVV.